The source of this TCR beta chain is a study of shared clonotypes between healthy human individuals. General study results and limits: Of the naive CD4 clonotypes, about 5.4% were shared across a handful of donors. The four-donor shared clonotypes exceeded non-shared clonotypes in generation probability, with non-shared ones scoring lower.

Germline-derived CDR1 and CDR2 are WNHNN and SYGVQD (reference sequence). The CDR3 runs to 17 residues. The germline V and J ends were trimmed by 4 bases and 3 bases, with 19 bases remaining between them. Sequenced by immunoSEQ multiplex PCR; TCRdb stores in-frame clones only, minus some. The sample consists of some 2,000,000 clones, 85% to 95% of them appearing once. Remarks on this clone: Its target is not known.

This chain connects TRBV10-1 to TRBJ2-1; a weak D match, TRBD2 (7 bases). This sequence originates from a man between 18 and 35 years old in good health. Sequenced: naive CD4+ T cells sorted from blood. Regarding subset: CD45RA+ positively selected. The CDR3 DNA follows: TGCGCCAGCAGTGGGGCCATAGGCGGGGGCCTCTACAATGAGCAGTTCTTC. It yields the protein CASSGAIGGGLYNEQFF.